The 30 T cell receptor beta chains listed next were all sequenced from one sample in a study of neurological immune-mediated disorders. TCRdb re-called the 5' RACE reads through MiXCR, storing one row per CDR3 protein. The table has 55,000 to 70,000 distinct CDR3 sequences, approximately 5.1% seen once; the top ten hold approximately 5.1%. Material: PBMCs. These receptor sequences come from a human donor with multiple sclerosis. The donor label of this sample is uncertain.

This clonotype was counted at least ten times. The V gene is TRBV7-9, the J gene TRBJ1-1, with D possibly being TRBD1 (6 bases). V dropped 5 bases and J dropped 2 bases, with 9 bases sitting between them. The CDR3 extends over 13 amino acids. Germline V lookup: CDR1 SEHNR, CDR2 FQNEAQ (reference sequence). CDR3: CASSRQVNTEAFF. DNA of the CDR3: TGTGCCAGCAGCCGACAGGTAAACACTGAAGCTTTCTTT.

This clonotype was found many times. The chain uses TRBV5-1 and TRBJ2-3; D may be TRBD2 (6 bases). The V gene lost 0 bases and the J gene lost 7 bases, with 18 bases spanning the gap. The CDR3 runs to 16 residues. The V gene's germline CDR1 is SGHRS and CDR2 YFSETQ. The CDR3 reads CASSLGGGGGLYTQYF. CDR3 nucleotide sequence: TGCGCCAGCAGCTTGGGAGGCGGCGGAGGGCTATATACGCAGTATTTT.

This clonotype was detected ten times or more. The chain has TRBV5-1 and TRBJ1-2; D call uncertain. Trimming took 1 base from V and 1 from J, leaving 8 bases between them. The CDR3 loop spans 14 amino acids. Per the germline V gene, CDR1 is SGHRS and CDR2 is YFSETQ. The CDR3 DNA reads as TGCGCCAGCAGCTTGACCGGAAATAACTATGGCTACACCTTC. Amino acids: CASSLTGNNYGYTF.

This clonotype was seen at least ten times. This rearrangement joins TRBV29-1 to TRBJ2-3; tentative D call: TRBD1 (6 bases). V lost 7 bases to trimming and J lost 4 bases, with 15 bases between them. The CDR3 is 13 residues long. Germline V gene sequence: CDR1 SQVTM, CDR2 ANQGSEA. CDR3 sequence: CSETGFSADTQYF. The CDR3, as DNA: TGCAGCGAAACAGGGTTTTCGGCAGATACGCAGTATTTT.

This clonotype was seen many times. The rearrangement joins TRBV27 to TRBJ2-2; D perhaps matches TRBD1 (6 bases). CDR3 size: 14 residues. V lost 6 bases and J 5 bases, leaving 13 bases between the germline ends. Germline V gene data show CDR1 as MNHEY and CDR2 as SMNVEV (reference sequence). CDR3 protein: CASSPSTGTGELFF. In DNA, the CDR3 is TGTGCCAGCAGCCCTTCCACAGGGACCGGGGAGCTGTTTTTT.

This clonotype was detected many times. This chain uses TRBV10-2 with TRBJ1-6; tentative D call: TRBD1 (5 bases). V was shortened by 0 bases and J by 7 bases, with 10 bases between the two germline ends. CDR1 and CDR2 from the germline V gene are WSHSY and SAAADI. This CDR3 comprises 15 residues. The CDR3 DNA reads TGCGCCAGCAGTGAGTCGACAGCCACCAATTCACCCCTCCACTTT. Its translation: CASSESTATNSPLHF.

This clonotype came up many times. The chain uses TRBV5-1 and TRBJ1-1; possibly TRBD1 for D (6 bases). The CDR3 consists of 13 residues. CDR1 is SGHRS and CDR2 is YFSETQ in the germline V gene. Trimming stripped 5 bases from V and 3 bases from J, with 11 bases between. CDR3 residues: CASRTQGHTEAFF. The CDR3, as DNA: TGCGCCAGCAGAACGCAGGGGCACACTGAAGCTTTCTTT.

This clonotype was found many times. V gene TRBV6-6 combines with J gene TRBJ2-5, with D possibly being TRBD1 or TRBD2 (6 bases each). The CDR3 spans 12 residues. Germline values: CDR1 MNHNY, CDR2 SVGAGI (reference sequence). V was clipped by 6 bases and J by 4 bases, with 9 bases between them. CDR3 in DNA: TGTGCCAGCAGGGGGGGCCTAGAGACCCAGTACTTC. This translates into CASRGGLETQYF.

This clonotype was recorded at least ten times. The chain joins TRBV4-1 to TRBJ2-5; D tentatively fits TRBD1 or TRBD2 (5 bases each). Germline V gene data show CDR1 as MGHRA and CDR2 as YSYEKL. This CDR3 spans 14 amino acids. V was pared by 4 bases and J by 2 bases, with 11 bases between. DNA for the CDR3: TGCGCCAGCAGCCCGGGACGGAATCAAGAGACCCAGTACTTC. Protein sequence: CASSPGRNQETQYF.

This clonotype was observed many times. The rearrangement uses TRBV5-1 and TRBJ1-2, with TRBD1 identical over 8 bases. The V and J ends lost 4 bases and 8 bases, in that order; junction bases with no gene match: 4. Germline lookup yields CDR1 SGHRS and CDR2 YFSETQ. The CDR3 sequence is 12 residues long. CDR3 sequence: CASSPTGEGYTF. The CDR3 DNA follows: TGCGCCAGCAGCCCGACAGGGGAAGGCTACACCTTC.

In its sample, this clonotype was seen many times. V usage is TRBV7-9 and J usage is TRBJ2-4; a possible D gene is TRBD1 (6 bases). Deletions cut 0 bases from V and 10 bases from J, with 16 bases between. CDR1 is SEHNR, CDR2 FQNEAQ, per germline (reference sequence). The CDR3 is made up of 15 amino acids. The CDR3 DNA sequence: TGTGCCAGCAGCTTAGCCTCCGGGACACGGATAATTCAGTACTTC. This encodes CASSLASGTRIIQYF.

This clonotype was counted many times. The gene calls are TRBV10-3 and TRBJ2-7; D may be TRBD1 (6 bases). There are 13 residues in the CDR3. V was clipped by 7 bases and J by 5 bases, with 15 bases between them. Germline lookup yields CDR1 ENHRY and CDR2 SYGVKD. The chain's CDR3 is CAINVAGEDEQYF. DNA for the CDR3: TGTGCCATCAACGTCGCAGGGGAAGACGAGCAGTACTTC.

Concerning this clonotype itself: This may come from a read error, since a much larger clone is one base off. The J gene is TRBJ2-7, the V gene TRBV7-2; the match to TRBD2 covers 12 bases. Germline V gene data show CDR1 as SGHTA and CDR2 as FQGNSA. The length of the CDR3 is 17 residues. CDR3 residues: CANSLASGLAGYYEQYF. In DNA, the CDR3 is TGTGCCAACAGCTTAGCCTCGGGACTAGCGGGTTACTACGAGCAGTACTTC. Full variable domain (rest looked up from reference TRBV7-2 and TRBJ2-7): GAGVSQSPSNKVTEKGKDVELRCDPISGHTALYWYRQSLGQGLEFLIYFQGNSAPDKSGLPSDRFSAERTGGSVSTLTIQRTQQEDSAVYLCANSLASGLAGYYEQYFGPGTRLTVT.

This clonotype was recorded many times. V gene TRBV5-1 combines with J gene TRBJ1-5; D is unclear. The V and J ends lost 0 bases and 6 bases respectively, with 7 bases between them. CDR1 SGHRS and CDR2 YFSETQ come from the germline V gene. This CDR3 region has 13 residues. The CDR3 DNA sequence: TGCGCCAGCAGCTTGGGCGTGGGTCAGCCCCAGCATTTT. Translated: CASSLGVGQPQHF.

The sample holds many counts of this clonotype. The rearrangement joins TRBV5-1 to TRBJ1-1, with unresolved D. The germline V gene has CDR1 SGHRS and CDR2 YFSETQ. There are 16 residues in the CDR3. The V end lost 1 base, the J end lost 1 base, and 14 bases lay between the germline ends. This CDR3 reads CASSLNLRRGNTEAFF. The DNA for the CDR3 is TGCGCCAGCAGCTTGAACTTGAGGCGCGGGAACACTGAAGCTTTCTTT.

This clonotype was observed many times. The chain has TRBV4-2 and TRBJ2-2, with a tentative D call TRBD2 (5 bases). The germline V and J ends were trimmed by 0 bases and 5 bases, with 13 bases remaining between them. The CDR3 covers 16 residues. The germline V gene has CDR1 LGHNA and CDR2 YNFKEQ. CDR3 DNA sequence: TGTGCCAGCAGCCAAGAAGAGCGGCAGACGACCGGGGAGCTGTTTTTT. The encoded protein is CASSQEERQTTGELFF.

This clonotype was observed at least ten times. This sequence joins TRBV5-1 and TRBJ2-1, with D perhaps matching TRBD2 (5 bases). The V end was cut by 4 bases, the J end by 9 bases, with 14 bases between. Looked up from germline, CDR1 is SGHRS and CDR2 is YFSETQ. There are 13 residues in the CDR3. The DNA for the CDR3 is TGCGCCAGCAGCCCGACCTACGCGGGTGAGCAGTTCTTC. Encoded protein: CASSPTYAGEQFF. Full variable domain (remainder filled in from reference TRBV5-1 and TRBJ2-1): KAGVTQTPRYLIKTRGQQVTLSCSPISGHRSVSWYQQTPGQGLQFLFEYFSETQRNKGNFPGRFSGRQFSNSRSEMNVSTLELGDSALYLCASSPTYAGEQFFGPGTRLTVL.

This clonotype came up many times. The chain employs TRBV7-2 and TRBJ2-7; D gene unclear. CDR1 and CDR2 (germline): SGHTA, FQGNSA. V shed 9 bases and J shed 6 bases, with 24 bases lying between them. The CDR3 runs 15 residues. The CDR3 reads CASFGSAYLVGEQYF. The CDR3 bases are TGTGCCAGTTTCGGGTCGGCCTACCTAGTAGGCGAGCAGTACTTC.

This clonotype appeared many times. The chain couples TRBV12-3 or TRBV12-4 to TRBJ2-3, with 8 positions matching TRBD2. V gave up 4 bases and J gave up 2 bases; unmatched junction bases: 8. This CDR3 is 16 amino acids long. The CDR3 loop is CASSSQLAVITDTQYF. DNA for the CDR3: TGTGCCAGCAGTTCGCAACTAGCGGTTATCACAGATACGCAGTATTTT.

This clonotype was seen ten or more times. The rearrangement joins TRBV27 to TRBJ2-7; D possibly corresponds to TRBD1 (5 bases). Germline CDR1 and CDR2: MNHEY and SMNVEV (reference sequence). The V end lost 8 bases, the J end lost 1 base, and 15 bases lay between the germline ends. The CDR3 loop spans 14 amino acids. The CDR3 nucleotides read TGTGCCAGCCGTTGGGGCAGGGAATCCTACGAGCAGTACTTC. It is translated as CASRWGRESYEQYF.

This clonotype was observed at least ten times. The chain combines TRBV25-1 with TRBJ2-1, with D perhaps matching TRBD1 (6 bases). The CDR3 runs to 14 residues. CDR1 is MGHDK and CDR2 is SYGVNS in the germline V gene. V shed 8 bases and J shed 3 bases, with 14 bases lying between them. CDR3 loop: CASGDKGYYNEQFF. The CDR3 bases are TGTGCCAGCGGGGACAAGGGATACTACAATGAGCAGTTCTTC. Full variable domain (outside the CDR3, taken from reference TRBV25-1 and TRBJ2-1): EADIYQTPRYLVIGTGKKITLECSQTMGHDKMYWYQQDPGMELHLIHYSYGVNSTEKGDLSSESTVSRIRTEHFPLTLESARPSHTSQYLCASGDKGYYNEQFFGPGTRLTVL.

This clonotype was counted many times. The CDR3 region is CASSPQGGEQFF. The CDR3 DNA sequence: TGTGCCAGCAGCCCCCAGGGGGGTGAGCAGTTCTTC. The chain links TRBV7-9 to TRBJ2-1, with a possible D match to TRBD1 (7 bases). CDR3 length: 12 amino acids. The germline V gene encodes CDR1 SEHNR and CDR2 FQNEAQ (reference sequence). V shed 5 bases and J shed 9 bases, with 11 bases lying between them.

CDR3 region: CASSLAKESASGYTF. The CDR3 coding sequence is TGTGCCAGCAGCTTAGCCAAAGAGTCGGCCAGTGGCTACACCTTC. The chain joins TRBV7-9 to TRBJ1-2; no definite D call. There are 15 residues in the CDR3. V gave up 0 bases and J gave up 7 bases, with 15 bases separating them. Germline CDR1 and CDR2: SEHNR and FQNEAQ (reference sequence).

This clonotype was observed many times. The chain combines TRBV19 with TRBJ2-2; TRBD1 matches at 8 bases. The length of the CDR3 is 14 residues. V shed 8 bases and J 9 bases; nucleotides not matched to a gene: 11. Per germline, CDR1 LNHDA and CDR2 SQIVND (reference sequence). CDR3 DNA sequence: TGTGCCAGTCGCTCCCGGACAGGGTTAAGGGAGCTGTTTTTT. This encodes CASRSRTGLRELFF.

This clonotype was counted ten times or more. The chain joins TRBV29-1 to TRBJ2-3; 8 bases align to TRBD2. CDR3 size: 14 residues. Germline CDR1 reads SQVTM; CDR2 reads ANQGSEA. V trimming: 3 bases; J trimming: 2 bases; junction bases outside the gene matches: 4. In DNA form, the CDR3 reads TGCAGCGTTGACGGGGGGGCCAACACAGATACGCAGTATTTT. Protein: CSVDGGANTDTQYF.

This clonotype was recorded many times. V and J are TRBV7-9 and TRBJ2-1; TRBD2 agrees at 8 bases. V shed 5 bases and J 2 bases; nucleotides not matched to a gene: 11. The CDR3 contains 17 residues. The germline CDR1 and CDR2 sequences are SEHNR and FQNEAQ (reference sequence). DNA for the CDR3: TGTGCCAGCAGCCCCTTGATGGGACTAGTAGCCTACAATGAGCAGTTCTTC. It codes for CASSPLMGLVAYNEQFF.

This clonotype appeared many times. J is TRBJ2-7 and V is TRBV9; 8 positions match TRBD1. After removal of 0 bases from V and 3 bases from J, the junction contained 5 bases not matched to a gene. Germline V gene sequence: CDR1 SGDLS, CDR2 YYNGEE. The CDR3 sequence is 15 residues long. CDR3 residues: CASSVDPGGIYEQYF. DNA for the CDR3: TGTGCCAGCAGCGTAGACCCAGGGGGCATCTACGAGCAGTACTTC. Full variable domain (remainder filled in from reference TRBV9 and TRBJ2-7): DSGVTQTPKHLITATGQRVTLRCSPRSGDLSVYWYQQSLDQGLQFLIQYYNGEERAKGNILERFSAQQFPDLHSELNLSSLELGDSALYFCASSVDPGGIYEQYFGPGTRLTVT.

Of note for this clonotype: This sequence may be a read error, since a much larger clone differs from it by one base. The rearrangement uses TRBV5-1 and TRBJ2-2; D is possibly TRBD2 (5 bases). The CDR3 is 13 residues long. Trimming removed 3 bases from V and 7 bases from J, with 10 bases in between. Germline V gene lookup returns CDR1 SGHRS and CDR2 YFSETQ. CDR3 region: CASSSRGNGELFF. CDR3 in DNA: TGCGCCAGCAGCTCACGGGGTAACGGGGAGCTGTTTTTT.

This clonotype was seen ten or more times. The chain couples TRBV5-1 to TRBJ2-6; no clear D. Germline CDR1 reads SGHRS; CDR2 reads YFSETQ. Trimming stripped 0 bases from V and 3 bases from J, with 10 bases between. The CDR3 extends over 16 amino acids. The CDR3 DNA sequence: TGCGCCAGCAGCTTGGGACTCCTGAGTGGGGCCAACGTCCTGACTTTC. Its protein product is CASSLGLLSGANVLTF.

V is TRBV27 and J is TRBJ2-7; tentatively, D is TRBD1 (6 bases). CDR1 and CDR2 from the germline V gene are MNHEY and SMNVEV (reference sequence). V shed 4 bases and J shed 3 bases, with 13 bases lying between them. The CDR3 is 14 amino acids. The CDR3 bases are TGTGCCAGCAGTTCCTGGGACACCTTCTACGAGCAGTACTTC. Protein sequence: CASSSWDTFYEQYF.